A single sample is the source of the 14 T cell receptor beta chains below, sequenced in a study of T cell responses to AZD1222 COVID-19 vaccine. Data came from immunoSEQ multiplex PCR; TCRdb stores just in-frame clones and leaves some out. The sample contains roughly 28,000 clones, around 90% of which appear only once. Here the sequenced sample was peripheral blood, taken on day 0 of AZD1222 vaccination. Receptors were obtained from an adult in good health.

The chain couples TRBV7-9 to TRBJ2-1, with TRBD2 identical over 13 bases. From germline, CDR1 is SEHNR and CDR2 FQNEAQ (reference sequence). The CDR3 sequence is 15 residues long. V shed 1 base, J shed 10 bases, and the junction held 4 bases outside the gene matches. CDR3 loop: CASSLDTSGRVEQFF. The CDR3 DNA is TGTGCCAGCAGCTTAGACACTAGCGGGAGGGTAGAGCAGTTCTTC.

This clone has only a few counts. The V gene is TRBV18, the J gene TRBJ1-1, with D unclear. The germline gives CDR1 KGHSH, CDR2 LQKENI. Trimming removed 4 bases from V and 5 bases from J, with 5 bases in between. This CDR3 spans 11 amino acids. The DNA of the CDR3 is TGTGCCAGCTCACTCGGTACTGAAGCTTTCTTT. This codes for CASSLGTEAFF.

The V and J genes are TRBV12-3 or TRBV12-4 and TRBJ2-7; D call uncertain. The V gene lost 5 bases and the J gene lost 4 bases, with 3 bases spanning the gap. The CDR3 has 10 residues. CDR3 coding DNA: TGTGCCAGCAGTGGTTACGAGCAGTACTTC. It is translated as CASSGYEQYF.

V and J are TRBV18 and TRBJ2-2; D uncertain. V was pared by 2 bases and J by 4 bases, with 8 bases between. The germline CDR1 and CDR2 sequences are KGHSH and LQKENI. This CDR3 spans 14 amino acids. CDR3: CASSPVPLTGELFF. CDR3 nucleotide sequence: TGTGCCAGCTCACCAGTCCCCCTCACCGGGGAGCTGTTTTTT.

The chain employs TRBV29-1 and TRBJ2-1; unclear D gene. The CDR3 runs 13 residues. CDR1 and CDR2 from the germline V gene are SQVTM and ANQGSEA. Trimming pared 4 bases from V and 4 bases from J, leaving 11 bases between. CDR3 sequence reads: CSVAGRLYNEQFF. DNA of the CDR3: TGCAGCGTTGCTGGGCGGTTGTACAATGAGCAGTTCTTC.

This sequence joins TRBV6-2 or TRBV6-3 and TRBJ2-7; D tentatively fits TRBD1 or TRBD2 (5 bases each). The length of the CDR3 is 15 residues. The germline V gene has CDR1 MNHEY and CDR2 SVGEGT. V was cut by 5 bases and J by 6 bases, with 20 bases left in between. CDR3 DNA sequence: TGTGCCAGCAGTACTTTCGGCAGGGAGATGGGCGAGCAGTACTTC. Translation gives CASSTFGREMGEQYF.

The sample holds one count of this clone. The chain joins TRBV19 to TRBJ2-7; 7 bases agree with TRBD1. The CDR3 runs to 14 residues. The germline CDR1 and CDR2 sequences are LNHDA and SQIVND (reference sequence). With V trimmed by 6 bases and J by 2 bases, 7 bases remained unmatched. The CDR3 sequence is CASSPGGATYEQYF. CDR3 nucleotides: TGTGCCAGTAGCCCAGGGGGAGCAACCTACGAGCAGTACTTC.

The CDR3 sequence: CASSDLPLAGGPNTQYF. CDR3 DNA sequence: TGTGCCAGCAGTGACCTTCCCCTAGCGGGAGGACCTAATACGCAGTATTTT. The chain joins TRBV2 to TRBJ2-3; 11 bases align to TRBD2. The V gene's germline CDR1 is SNHLY and CDR2 FYNNEI. Trimming removed 3 bases from V and 7 bases from J; junction bases left unmatched: 12. The CDR3 extends over 17 amino acids.

J is TRBJ1-1 and V is TRBV11-3; a possible D gene is TRBD1 (5 bases). Looked up from germline, CDR1 is SGHNT and CDR2 is YENEEA. V was pared by 5 bases and J by 2 bases, with 9 bases between. The CDR3 totals 13 residues. For the CDR3, the DNA is TGTGCCAGCAGCCGGACAATCAACACTGAAGCTTTCTTT. This encodes CASSRTINTEAFF.

The rearrangement links TRBV12-5 to TRBJ2-7; tentative D call: TRBD2 (5 bases). Germline CDR1 reads LGHNT; CDR2 reads FRNRAP. The CDR3 has 14 amino acids. The V gene lost 2 bases and the J gene lost 6 bases, with 14 bases spanning the gap. The CDR3 nucleotides read TGTGCTAGTGGTTTGCGGGCTCCCGAGGGCGAGCAGTACTTC. Its translation is CASGLRAPEGEQYF.

The gene calls are TRBV18 and TRBJ1-1; D perhaps matches TRBD1 (5 bases). The germline V and J ends were trimmed by 0 bases and 4 bases, with 18 bases remaining between them. CDR1 and CDR2 (germline): KGHSH, LQKENI. The CDR3 loop spans 17 amino acids. The CDR3 bases are TGTGCCAGCTCACCACCTCGGAACCTTAGGGGAACCACTGAAGCTTTCTTT. Translation gives CASSPPRNLRGTTEAFF.

This clone was seen only once. The V call is TRBV24-1, the J call TRBJ2-7, with D uncertain. This CDR3 comprises 12 residues. Germline CDR1 is KGHDR and CDR2 is SFDVKD. The V end was cut by 3 bases, the J end by 8 bases, with 10 bases between. CDR3 sequence reads: CATSDSGVKQYF. CDR3 bases: TGTGCCACCAGTGATAGTGGGGTAAAGCAGTACTTC.

This clone was counted a few times. The chain joins TRBV24-1 to TRBJ1-5; a possible D gene is TRBD1 (5 bases). The CDR3 contains 14 residues. Germline V gene data show CDR1 as KGHDR and CDR2 as SFDVKD. V shed 9 bases and J shed 1 base, with 12 bases lying between them. CDR3: CATSPGSSNQPQHF. DNA for the CDR3: TGTGCCACCTCCCCAGGGTCGAGCAATCAGCCCCAGCATTTT.

The chain employs TRBV4-1 and TRBJ2-7; 7 positions agree with TRBD1. The CDR3 spans 17 residues. The V segment lost 1 base and the J segment 5 bases; nucleotides outside the gene matches: 14. The V gene's germline CDR1 is MGHRA and CDR2 YSYEKL. CDR3 residues: CASSQVGWTGPRDEQYF. As DNA, the CDR3 is TGCGCCAGCAGCCAAGTAGGTTGGACAGGCCCTCGAGACGAGCAGTACTTC.